This TCR beta chain stems from a study of T cells in Graves' hyperthyroidism and ophthalmopathy. The study, taken as a whole, reports: A median around six months before onset, the model predicted ophthalmopathy.

The CDR3 loop spans 16 amino acids. Germline CDR1 SGHTA, CDR2 FQGNSA. Trimming cost V 7 bases and J 7 bases; bases outside gene matches: 13. As concerns this clonotype: Its antigen is still unknown.

Regions amplified from RNA transcripts were the TCR beta CDR3 regions. The TCR CDR3 was amplified in a first-round RT-PCR using the HTBI primer set. Each CDR3 protein is one row after TCRdb ran MiXCR on the multiplex PCR reads. The sample lists fewer than 650,000 distinct CDR3 sequences; less than 15% were seen once. When ophthalmopathy did not progress within 18 months, Graves' hyperthyroidism was considered stable. Exclusion criteria comprised uncontrolled infection, other autoimmune disease, pregnancy or lactation. This clonotype was sampled from a woman in her thirties or forties with Graves' hyperthyroidism. The rearrangement uses TRBV7-2 and TRBJ1-5, with 10 bases that match TRBD1. The sequencing sample was made of blood. Here the CDR3 DNA reads TGTGCCAGCAACCGGCCGGGACAGGGGTTCGGGCAGCCCCAGCATTTT. Its protein product is CASNRPGQGFGQPQHF.